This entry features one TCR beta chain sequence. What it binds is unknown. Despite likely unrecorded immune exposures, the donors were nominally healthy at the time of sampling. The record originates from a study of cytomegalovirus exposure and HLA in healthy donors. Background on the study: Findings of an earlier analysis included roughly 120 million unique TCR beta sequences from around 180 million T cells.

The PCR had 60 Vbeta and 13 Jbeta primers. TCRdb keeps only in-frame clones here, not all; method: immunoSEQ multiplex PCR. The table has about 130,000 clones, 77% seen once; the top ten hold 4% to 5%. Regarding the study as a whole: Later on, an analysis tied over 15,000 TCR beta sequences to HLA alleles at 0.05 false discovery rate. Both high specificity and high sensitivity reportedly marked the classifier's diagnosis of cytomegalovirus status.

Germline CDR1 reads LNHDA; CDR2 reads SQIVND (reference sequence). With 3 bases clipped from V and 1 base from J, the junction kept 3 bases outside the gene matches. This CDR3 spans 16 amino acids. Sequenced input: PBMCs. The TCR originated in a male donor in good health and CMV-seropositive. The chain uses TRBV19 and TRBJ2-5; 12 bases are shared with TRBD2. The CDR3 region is CASSMGGLAGQETQYF. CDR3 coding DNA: TGTGCCAGTAGTATGGGGGGACTAGCGGGCCAAGAGACCCAGTACTTC.